This T cell receptor beta chain was obtained from a study of post-analysis software for immune sequencing data (dated by TCRdb to the mid-2010s). About the full investigation: Recorded disease courses included relapsing-remitting, secondary progressive and progressive-relapsing multiple sclerosis, with some patients lacking subtype annotation. The patient repertoires were set against eleven to twelve previously published healthy control repertoires from donors whose ages ranged from 6 to 25 years. A subset of samples was prepared in parallel using single-end sample barcoding, then pooled and co-amplified after Illumina adapter ligation. Overall results and qualifications from the work: The control group was slightly older than the multiple sclerosis patient group. Strong co-clustering of samples prepared in the same batch was shown by direct clustering with F measure, prompting a batch-effect correction. Patients showed significantly higher frequencies than controls for several TRBV segments, among them TRBV5-6, TRBV5-1 and TRBV20-1. Normalized Chao1 diversity was significantly lower in multiple sclerosis patients than controls, suggesting substantial peripheral T-cell clonal expansion.

To demonstrate the VDJtools post-analysis software, the study profiled TCR beta repertoires from the peripheral blood of about 13 young patients with multiple sclerosis. The multiple sclerosis patients were children and adolescents ranging in age from about 6 to 16 years. Libraries were built with PCR. The sequencing machine was an Illumina HiSeq 2500. To reduce PCR and sequencing biases, unique molecular identifiers were incorporated into the TCR beta cDNA libraries. Roughly 500,000 cDNA molecules were obtained per 1 to 10 million input T cells, so each molecule approximated one T cell. The patient libraries were prepared and sequenced using the same protocol as the earlier healthy control dataset. Samples belonging to the same batch were prepared together, multiplexed and sequenced on a shared HiSeq lane. The paper's data handling went like this. MIGEC was used to process the raw barcoded reads, and molecular identifier groups with only a single read were discarded before consensus assembly and CDR3 extraction. VDJtools was used for post-analysis of the clonotype tables, and diversity was normalized by down-sampling every dataset to the size of the smallest sample. To correct batch-related cross-sample contamination, repertoire overlap clustering matched CDR3 amino acid sequences but not nucleotide sequences. Through fastp at Q25 and MiXCR, TCRdb rebuilt clones from the public reads, retaining in-frame beta chains. Here each entry gathers all rows of one CDR3 protein and keeps the most common genes and DNA. The V and J calls and clone size are TCRdb's, not the authors'. The sample profile shows some 690,000 distinct CDR3 sequences; 30% of them were found once. Under 0.7% of the sample is taken by the ten largest.

This clonotype was seen ten or more times. The specificity of this receptor is unknown. Base quality data are lacking; no much larger clone is found one base away. V was cut back by 6 bases and J by 5 bases, leaving a gap of 3 bases between them. For CDR1 and CDR2, the germline V gene lists SQVTM and ANQGSEA. The CDR3 runs 9 amino acids, cysteine and phenylalanine included. Here the CDR3 DNA is all that survives: 27 bases in frame from base 1. Sequencing used blood. The receptor's source is a girl aged 5-17 years with multiple sclerosis. The sequence is built from TRBV29-1 and TRBJ2-3, with no confidently assigned D gene. The CDR3 reads CSVGDTQYF. DNA sequence: TGCAGCGTCGGAGATACGCAGTATTTT.